This T cell receptor (beta chain) was sequenced in a study of shared clonotypes between healthy human individuals. The donor population consisted of healthy HIV-negative adults with no recent acute infections or vaccinations. Naive CD45RA+ and memory CD45RA-negative subsets were split from CD4+ cells. In the authors' methods: ImmunoSEQ gave junction-only sequences without quality scores, so filtering differed. Sequencing was performed with immunoSEQ multiplex PCR; in TCRdb, only in-frame clones are kept and a portion is missing. That table gives V, J and clone size, and the DNA gave D and trimming. Among about 2.3 million clones, around 92% were seen once, and the ten largest hold 0.37%. CDR1 and CDR2 (germline): SGHRS, YFSETQ. The CDR3 totals 14 residues. Trimming cost V 0 bases and J 6 bases, with 11 bases left between them.

The sequenced material came from naive CD4+ T cells from PBMCs. Specified subset: CD45RA+ positively selected. The chain links TRBV5-1 to TRBJ2-3, with D unclear. The TCR comes from a man in his late teens or twenties in good health. Some clones in this sample may be carry-over from other donors' samples. DNA of the CDR3: TGCGCCAGCAGCTTGGTTACGTGGAAGGATACGCAGTATTTT. The encoded protein is CASSLVTWKDTQYF.